Given below is one T cell receptor (beta chain) in context. What it binds is not known. At one end, the junction sequence differs from germline, possibly due to a read error. In the PCR, 60 Vbeta and 13 Jbeta primers were used. Measured with immunoSEQ multiplex PCR; TCRdb has only the in-frame clones, and not every one. The sample has 130,000 or so clones, approximately 79% seen once. The record originates from a study of cytomegalovirus exposure and HLA in healthy donors. Regarding the study as a whole: Sequences of the TCR beta chain were said to predict the HLA-A and HLA-B alleles of most subjects accurately. Cytomegalovirus-associated TCR beta chains were listed, numbering more than 150.

The length of the CDR3 is 14 residues. Germline CDR1 SGHTA, CDR2 FQGNSA. The clonotype originates from a young man in good health and CMV-seronegative. This chain joins TRBV7-2 and TRBJ2-4, with a tentative D call TRBD2 (6 bases). Sample: PBMCs. The CDR3 loop is CASSLLLAKNSQYF. The DNA for the CDR3 is TGTGCCAGCAGCTTATTACTAGCCAAAAACAGTCAGTACTTC.